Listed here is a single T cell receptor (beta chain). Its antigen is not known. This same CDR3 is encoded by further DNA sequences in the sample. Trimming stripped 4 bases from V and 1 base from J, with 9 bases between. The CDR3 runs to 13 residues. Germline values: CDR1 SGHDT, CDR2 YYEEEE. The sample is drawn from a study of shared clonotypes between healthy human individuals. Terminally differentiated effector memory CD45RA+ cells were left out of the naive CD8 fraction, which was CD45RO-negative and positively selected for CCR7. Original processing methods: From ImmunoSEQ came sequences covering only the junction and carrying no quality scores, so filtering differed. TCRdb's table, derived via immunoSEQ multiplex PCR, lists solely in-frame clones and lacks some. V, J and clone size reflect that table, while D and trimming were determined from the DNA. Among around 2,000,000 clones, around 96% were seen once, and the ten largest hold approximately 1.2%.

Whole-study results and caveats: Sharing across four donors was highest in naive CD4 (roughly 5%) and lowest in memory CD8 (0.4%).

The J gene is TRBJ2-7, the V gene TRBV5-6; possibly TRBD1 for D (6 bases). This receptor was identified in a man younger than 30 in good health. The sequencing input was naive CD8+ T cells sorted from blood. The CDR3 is CASSPGQSYEQYF. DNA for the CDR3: TGTGCCAGCAGCCCCGGACAGTCCTACGAGCAGTACTTC.